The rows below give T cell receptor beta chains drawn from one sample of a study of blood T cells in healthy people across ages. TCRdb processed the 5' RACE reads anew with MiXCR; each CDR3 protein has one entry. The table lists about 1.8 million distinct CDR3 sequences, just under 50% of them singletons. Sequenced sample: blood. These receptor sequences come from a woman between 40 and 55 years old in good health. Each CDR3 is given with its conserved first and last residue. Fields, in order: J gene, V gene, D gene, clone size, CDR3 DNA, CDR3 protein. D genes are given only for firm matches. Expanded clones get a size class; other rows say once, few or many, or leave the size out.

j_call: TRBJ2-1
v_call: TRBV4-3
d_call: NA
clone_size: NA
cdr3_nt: TGCGCCAGCAGCCAAGCTCGGCCCAACAATGAGCAGTTCTTC
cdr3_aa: CASSQARPNNEQFF

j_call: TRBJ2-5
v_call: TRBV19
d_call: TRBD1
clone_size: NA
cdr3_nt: TGTGCCAGTAGTACCGGACAGGTCCTGGGGACCCAGTACTTC
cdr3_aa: CASSTGQVLGTQYF

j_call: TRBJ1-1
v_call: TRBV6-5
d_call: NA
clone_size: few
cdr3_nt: TGTGCCAGCAGTTACTCGAAAGGAGAGTTATCAGGTTTCGCTGAAGCTTTCTTT
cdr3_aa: CASSYSKGELSGFAEAFF

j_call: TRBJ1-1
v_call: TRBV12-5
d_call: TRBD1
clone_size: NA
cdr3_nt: TGTGCTAGTGCCGGCACAGGGGTCGGAGAAGCTTTCTTT
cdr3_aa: CASAGTGVGEAFF

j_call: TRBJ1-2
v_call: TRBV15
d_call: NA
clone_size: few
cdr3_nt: TGTGCCACCAGCAGGGACGGGCCTGGCTACACCTTC
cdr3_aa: CATSRDGPGYTF

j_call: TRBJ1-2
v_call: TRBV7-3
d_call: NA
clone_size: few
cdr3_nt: TGTGCCAGCAGCTTGGTCAGCACCTACTATGGCTACACCTTC
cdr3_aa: CASSLVSTYYGYTF

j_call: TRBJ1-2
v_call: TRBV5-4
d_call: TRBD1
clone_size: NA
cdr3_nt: TGTGCCAGCAGCTCACCATCGAGACAGGGGTACTATGGCTACACCTTC
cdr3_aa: CASSSPSRQGYYGYTF

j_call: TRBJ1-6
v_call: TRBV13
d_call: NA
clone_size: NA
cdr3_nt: TGTGCCAGCAGGTCGGGTAGATCGTCACCCCTCCACTTT
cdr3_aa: CASRSGRSSPLHF

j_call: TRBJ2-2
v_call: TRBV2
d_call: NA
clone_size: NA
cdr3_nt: TGTGCCAGCAGTCCCAGCGTTCGGGTCGGGGAGCTGTTTTTT
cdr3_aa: CASSPSVRVGELFF

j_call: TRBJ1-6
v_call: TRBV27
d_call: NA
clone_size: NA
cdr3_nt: TGTGCCAGCAGTCCCTTGACAATCGGCAATTCACCCCTCCACTTT
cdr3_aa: CASSPLTIGNSPLHF

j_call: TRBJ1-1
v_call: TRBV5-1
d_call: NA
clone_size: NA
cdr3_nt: TGCGCCAGCAGCGAGAGGGAGGGGGGCTGGACTGAAGCTTTCTTT
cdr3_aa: CASSEREGGWTEAFF

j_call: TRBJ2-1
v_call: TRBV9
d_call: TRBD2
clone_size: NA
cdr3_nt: TGTGCCAGCAGCGAAGGACTAGCGGGGGGGAGGGAGTTCTTC
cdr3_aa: CASSEGLAGGREFF

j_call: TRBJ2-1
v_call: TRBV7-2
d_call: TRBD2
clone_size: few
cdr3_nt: TGTGCCAGCAGCTTAGTAGCGGGGGGGGGCTACAATGAGCAGTTCTTC
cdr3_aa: CASSLVAGGGYNEQFF

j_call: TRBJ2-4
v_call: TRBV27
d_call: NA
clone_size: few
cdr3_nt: TGTGCCAGCAGTGTTAACTCGGGAGCCAAAAACATTCAGTACTTC
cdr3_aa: CASSVNSGAKNIQYF

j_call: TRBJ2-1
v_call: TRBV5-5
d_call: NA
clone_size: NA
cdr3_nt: TGTGCCAGCAGCTTGTCGGCAGGTTACCACAATGAGCAGTTCTTC
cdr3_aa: CASSLSAGYHNEQFF

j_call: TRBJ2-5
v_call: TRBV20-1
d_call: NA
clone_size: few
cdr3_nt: TGCAGTGCTAGAGAGGGTTTGGAGACCCAGTACTTC
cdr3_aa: CSAREGLETQYF

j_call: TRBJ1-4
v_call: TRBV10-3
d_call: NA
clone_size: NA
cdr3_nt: TGTGCCATCAGTAAGCTACTTTCGGCTAATGAAAAACTGTTTTTT
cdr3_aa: CAISKLLSANEKLFF

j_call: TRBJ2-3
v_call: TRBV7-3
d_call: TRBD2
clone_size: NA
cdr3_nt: TGTGCCAGCAGCTTATCTGCCGGGGGAGGGGCAGATACGCAGTATTTT
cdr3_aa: CASSLSAGGGADTQYF

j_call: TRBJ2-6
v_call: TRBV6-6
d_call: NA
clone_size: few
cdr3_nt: TGTGCCAGCAGTCCAGGGCTTCCTGGGGCCAACGTCCTGACTTTC
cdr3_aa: CASSPGLPGANVLTF